This passage covers 20 T cell receptor beta chains from one sample sequenced in a study of response to subunit inactivated influenza vaccine. TCRdb reprocessed the RT-PCR reads via MiXCR and lists one record per CDR3 protein. The repertoire has about half a million distinct CDR3 sequences, over 9.5% of them found once; the top ten carry about 12%. The material sequenced was PBMCs from blood, taken roughly 46 days after vaccination. These receptors were collected from a man between 45 and 60 years old who received an inactivated influenza vaccine.

This clonotype was found many times. The chain couples TRBV10-3 to TRBJ2-5, with 9 bases lining up with TRBD1. This CDR3 has 14 amino acids. V shed 0 bases and J 4 bases; nucleotides not matched to a gene: 0. The germline CDR1 and CDR2 sequences are ENHRY and SYGVKD. CDR3 sequence: CAISESDRGETQYF. The CDR3 region has the DNA TGTGCCATCAGTGAGTCGGACAGGGGAGAGACCCAGTACTTC.

The chain joins TRBV20-1 to TRBJ1-2; TRBD1 matches 12 bases. The germline V gene has CDR1 DFQATT and CDR2 SNEGSKA (reference sequence). The CDR3 has 13 amino acids. Unmatched junction bases numbered 9, after V lost 2 bases and J lost 14 bases. The CDR3, as DNA: TGCAGTGCTAGATTGGGGACAGGGGGCGCGGGTACCTTC. It translates to CSARLGTGGAGTF.

The chain links TRBV24-1 to TRBJ1-2; 7 nucleotides line up with TRBD1. With V trimmed by 12 bases and J by 2 bases, 11 bases remained unmatched. Germline lookup yields CDR1 KGHDR and CDR2 SFDVKD. The CDR3 contains 14 residues. This CDR3 is CAAIGTDPNYGYTF. For the CDR3, the DNA is TGTGCCGCGATAGGGACAGATCCAAACTATGGCTACACCTTC.

This clonotype was counted at least ten times. The J gene is TRBJ1-2, the V gene TRBV20-1; D remains ambiguous. Trimming pared 1 base from V and 6 bases from J, leaving 12 bases between. CDR1 is DFQATT and CDR2 is SNEGSKA in the germline V gene (reference sequence). This CDR3 region has 13 residues. The CDR3 loop is CSARVPLTDGYTF. CDR3 in DNA: TGCAGTGCTAGAGTTCCGCTGACTGATGGCTACACCTTC.

In its sample, this clonotype was seen a few times. The CDR3 nucleotides are TGTGCCAGCTCAATGGGGGGGGCCGGAAATGAGCAGTTCTTC. Translation gives CASSMGGAGNEQFF. The chain couples TRBV12-3 or TRBV12-4 to TRBJ2-1, with a possible D match to TRBD2 (7 bases). Deletions cut 8 bases from V and 7 bases from J, with 18 bases between. This CDR3 has 14 residues.

The J gene is TRBJ2-2, the V gene TRBV6-1, with D possibly matching TRBD1 (5 bases). Germline CDR1 reads MNHNS; CDR2 reads SASEGT. CDR3 length: 16 amino acids. With 6 bases removed from V and 1 base from J, the gap between germline ends came to 15 bases. As DNA, the CDR3 is TGTGCCAGCAGGGATACAGGACATGGGAACACCGGGGAGCTGTTTTTT. Its protein product is CASRDTGHGNTGELFF.

J is TRBJ1-1 and V is TRBV6-4, with 8 nucleotides matching TRBD1. The V and J ends lost 7 bases and 1 base, in that order; junction bases with no gene match: 5. The CDR3 sequence is 14 residues long. Germline loops: CDR1 MRHNA, CDR2 SNTAGT. CDR3 sequence reads: CASTSGQGNTEAFF. The CDR3 DNA sequence: TGTGCCAGCACCAGCGGACAGGGGAACACTGAAGCTTTCTTT.

The sample holds a few counts of this clonotype. CDR3 DNA: TGTGCCAGCAGTTCCCGGGACAGGGGTAATTCACCCCTCCACTTT. Protein product: CASSSRDRGNSPLHF. The genes are TRBV6-5 and TRBJ1-6; 10 bases agree with TRBD1. The CDR3 is 15 residues long. From germline, CDR1 is MNHEY and CDR2 SVGAGI. With V trimmed by 4 bases and J by 6 bases, 3 bases remained unmatched.

This clonotype was observed a few times. J is TRBJ1-6 and V is TRBV9; D possibly corresponds to TRBD1 (5 bases). The CDR3 runs 16 residues. Trimming stripped 0 bases from V and 5 bases from J, with 12 bases between. CDR1 is SGDLS and CDR2 is YYNGEE in the germline V gene. CDR3 residues: CASSVEGVQHNSPLHF. The CDR3 region has the DNA TGTGCCAGCAGCGTAGAAGGGGTTCAACATAATTCACCCCTCCACTTT.

This clonotype has more than one count but fewer than ten. This chain uses TRBV5-1 with TRBJ1-3; tentatively, D is TRBD1 (5 bases). The germline CDR1 and CDR2 sequences are SGHRS and YFSETQ. The CDR3 runs to 15 residues. The V and J ends lost 1 base and 9 bases respectively, with 17 bases between them. The CDR3 loop is CASSLMSGAQSTIYF. CDR3 DNA sequence: TGCGCCAGCAGCTTGATGTCCGGGGCCCAGAGCACCATATATTTT.

This clonotype was seen a handful of times. This rearrangement joins TRBV6-1 to TRBJ1-1; D is possibly TRBD1 (6 bases). V lost 6 bases and J 5 bases, leaving 16 bases between the germline ends. The length of the CDR3 is 14 residues. Germline loops: CDR1 MNHNS, CDR2 SASEGT. CDR3 region: CASRPTGRLTEAFF. DNA of the CDR3: TGTGCCAGCAGGCCAACAGGGAGGTTGACTGAAGCTTTCTTT.

This clonotype was detected a few times. V usage is TRBV12-3 or TRBV12-4 and J usage is TRBJ2-3; 9 bases map to TRBD2. V trimming: 1 base; J trimming: 2 bases; junction bases outside the gene matches: 7. The CDR3 contains 17 residues. The DNA of the CDR3 is TGTGCCAGCAGTTTAGGTCTAGCGGGGCCCCACACAGATACGCAGTATTTT. It is translated as CASSLGLAGPHTDTQYF.

This clonotype was seen a handful of times. The CDR3 loop reads CAWIGVVRGWTEAFF. The CDR3 DNA is TGTGCCTGGATCGGAGTGGTAAGGGGATGGACTGAAGCTTTCTTT. The chain combines TRBV30 with TRBJ1-1; D is perhaps TRBD1 (5 bases). V gave up 4 bases and J gave up 5 bases, with 20 bases separating them. Germline lookup yields CDR1 GTSNPN and CDR2 SVGIG (reference sequence). The CDR3 loop spans 15 amino acids.

The table lists this clonotype with many counts. This chain joins TRBV3-1 and TRBJ2-4; D is unclear. CDR1 LGHDT and CDR2 YNNKEL come from the germline V gene (reference sequence). CDR3 length equals 14 residues. Trimming removed 5 bases from V and 0 bases from J, with 8 bases in between. Here the CDR3 reads CASSVQLAKNIQYF. In nucleotides, the CDR3 is TGTGCCAGCAGCGTGCAATTAGCCAAAAACATTCAGTACTTC. The full variable domain, completed using reference TRBV3-1 and TRBJ2-4, is DTAVSQTPKYLVTQMGNDKSIKCEQNLGHDTMYWYKQDSKKFLKIMFSYNNKELIINETVPNRFSPKSPDKAHLNLHINSLELGDSAVYFCASSVQLAKNIQYFGAGTRLSVL.

There are a few counts of this clonotype. The V call is TRBV3-1, the J call TRBJ2-2; D is unresolved. Deletions cut 1 base from V and 5 bases from J, with 11 bases between. The germline V gene encodes CDR1 LGHDT and CDR2 YNNKEL (reference sequence). The CDR3 spans 15 residues. In DNA form, the CDR3 reads TGTGCCAGCAGCCAAGGTGGACGGTCAACCGGGGAGCTGTTTTTT. Its translation is CASSQGGRSTGELFF.

This clonotype was detected only a few times. The chain couples TRBV10-3 to TRBJ2-7; D tentatively fits TRBD1 or TRBD2 (5 bases each). The length of the CDR3 is 15 residues. Germline V gives CDR1 ENHRY, CDR2 SYGVKD. Deletions cut 8 bases from V and 0 bases from J, with 17 bases between. The CDR3 is CAIAERGDSSYEQYF. CDR3 bases: TGTGCCATCGCGGAGCGAGGGGATAGCTCCTACGAGCAGTACTTC.

CDR3 sequence (DNA): TGTGCCACCAGCAGAGGTGTGACACTGTATTCTAGCACAGATACGCAGTATTTT. Translating gives CATSRGVTLYSSTDTQYF. The chain recombines TRBV15 with TRBJ2-3; no definite D call. The CDR3 length is 18 residues. Germline assignment: CDR1 LNHNV and CDR2 YYDKDF (reference sequence). Trimming stripped 1 base from V and 0 bases from J, with 17 bases between.

This chain uses TRBV6-1 with TRBJ2-3; 12 bases agree with TRBD2. Germline-derived CDR1 and CDR2 are MNHNS and SASEGT. The CDR3 is made up of 17 amino acids. J gave up 3 bases and V 5 bases, and 9 bases lay outside the gene matches. In nucleotides, the CDR3 is TGTGCCAGCAGTCCTACCGCTAGCGGGGGGGCTACAGATACGCAGTATTTT. This codes for CASSPTASGGATDTQYF.

This clonotype has ten or more counts. The chain has TRBV7-2 and TRBJ1-5; a weak D match, TRBD1 (5 bases). This CDR3 is built from 11 residues. Between the trimmed V and J ends, which lost 5 bases and 9 bases, there was a span of 8 bases. The germline CDR1 and CDR2 sequences are SGHTA and FQGNSA. The DNA of the CDR3 is TGTGCCAGCAGCCATGGGGGGCCCCAGCATTTT. It is translated as CASSHGGPQHF.

This clonotype was observed a handful of times. This chain joins TRBV12-3 or TRBV12-4 and TRBJ2-5, with D possibly being TRBD2 (5 bases). The CDR3 runs 15 residues. V was cut by 7 bases and J by 2 bases, with 17 bases left in between. The CDR3 nucleotides are TGTGCCAGCACCCTTCGGGGTTTAGGGCAAGAGACCCAGTACTTC. Translation gives CASTLRGLGQETQYF.